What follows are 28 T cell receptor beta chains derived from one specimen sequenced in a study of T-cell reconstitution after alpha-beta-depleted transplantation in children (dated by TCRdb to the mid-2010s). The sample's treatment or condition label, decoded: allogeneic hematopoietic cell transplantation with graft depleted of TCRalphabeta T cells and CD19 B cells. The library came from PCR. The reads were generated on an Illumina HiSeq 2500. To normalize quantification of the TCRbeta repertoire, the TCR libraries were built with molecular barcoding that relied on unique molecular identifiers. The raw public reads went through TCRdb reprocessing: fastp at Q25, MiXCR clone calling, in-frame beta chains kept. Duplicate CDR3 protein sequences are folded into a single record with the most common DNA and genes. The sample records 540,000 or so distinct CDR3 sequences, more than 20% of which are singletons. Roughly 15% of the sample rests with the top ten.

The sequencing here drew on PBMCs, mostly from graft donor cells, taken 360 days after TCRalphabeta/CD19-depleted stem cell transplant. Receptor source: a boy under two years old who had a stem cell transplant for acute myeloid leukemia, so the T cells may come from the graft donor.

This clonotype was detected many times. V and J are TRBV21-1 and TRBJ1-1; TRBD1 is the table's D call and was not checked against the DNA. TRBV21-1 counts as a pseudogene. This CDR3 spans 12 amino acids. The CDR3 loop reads CASSQGATEAFF. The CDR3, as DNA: TGTGCCAGCAGTCAGGGGGCTACTGAAGCTTTCTTT.

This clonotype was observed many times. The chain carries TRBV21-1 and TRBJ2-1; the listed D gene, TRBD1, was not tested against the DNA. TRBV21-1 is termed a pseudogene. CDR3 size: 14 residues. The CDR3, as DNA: TGTGCCAGCAGCAGACGCTTGAGATGGGCGGGGTGGTTCTTC. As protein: CASSRRLRWAGWFF.

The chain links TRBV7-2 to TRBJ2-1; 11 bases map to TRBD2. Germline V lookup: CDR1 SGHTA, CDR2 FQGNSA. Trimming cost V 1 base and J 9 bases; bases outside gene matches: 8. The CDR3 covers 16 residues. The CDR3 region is CASSLVPLAGGGEQFF. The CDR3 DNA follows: TGTGCCAGCAGCTTAGTCCCTCTAGCGGGGGGTGGTGAGCAGTTCTTC.

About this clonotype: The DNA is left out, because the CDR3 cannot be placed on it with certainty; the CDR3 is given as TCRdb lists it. The CDR3 region is CASGLERDYNSPLHF. The V and J genes are TRBV12-5 and TRBJ1-6. The length of the CDR3 is 15 amino acids, counting both ends. In germline, CDR1 is LGHNT, CDR2 FRNRAP.

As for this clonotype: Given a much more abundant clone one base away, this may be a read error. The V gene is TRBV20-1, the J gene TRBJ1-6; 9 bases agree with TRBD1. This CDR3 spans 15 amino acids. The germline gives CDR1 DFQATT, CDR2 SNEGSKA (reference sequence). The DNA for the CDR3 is TGCTGTGCTAGAGAGCACAGGGGGCTGGATTCACCCCTCCACTTT. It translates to CCAREHRGLDSPLHF.

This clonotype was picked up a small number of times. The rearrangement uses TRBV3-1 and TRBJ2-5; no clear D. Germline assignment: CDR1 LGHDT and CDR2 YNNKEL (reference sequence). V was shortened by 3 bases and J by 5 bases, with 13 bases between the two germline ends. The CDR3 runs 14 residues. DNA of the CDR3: TGTGCCAGCAGCCACAATTTAGAAGAGGAGACCCAGTACTTC. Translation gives CASSHNLEEETQYF.

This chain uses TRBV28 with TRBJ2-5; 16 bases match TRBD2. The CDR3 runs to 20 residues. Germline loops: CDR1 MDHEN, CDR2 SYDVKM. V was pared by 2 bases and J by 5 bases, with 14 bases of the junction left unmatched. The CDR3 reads CASSLLPGTSGGAVGETQYF. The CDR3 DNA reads TGTGCCAGCAGTTTACTTCCCGGGACTAGCGGGGGGGCCGTGGGGGAGACCCAGTACTTC.

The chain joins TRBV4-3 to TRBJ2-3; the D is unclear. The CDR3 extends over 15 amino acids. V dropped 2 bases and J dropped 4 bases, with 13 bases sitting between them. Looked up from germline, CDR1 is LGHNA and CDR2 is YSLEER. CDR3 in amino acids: CASSQNPVAADTQYF. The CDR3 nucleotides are TGCGCCAGCAGCCAAAACCCGGTAGCTGCAGATACGCAGTATTTT.

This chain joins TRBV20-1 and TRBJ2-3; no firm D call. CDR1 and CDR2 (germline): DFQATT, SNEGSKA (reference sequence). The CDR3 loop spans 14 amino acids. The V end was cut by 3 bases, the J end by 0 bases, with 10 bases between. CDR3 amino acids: CSASGEPSTDTQYF. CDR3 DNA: TGCAGTGCTAGTGGAGAGCCTAGCACAGATACGCAGTATTTT.

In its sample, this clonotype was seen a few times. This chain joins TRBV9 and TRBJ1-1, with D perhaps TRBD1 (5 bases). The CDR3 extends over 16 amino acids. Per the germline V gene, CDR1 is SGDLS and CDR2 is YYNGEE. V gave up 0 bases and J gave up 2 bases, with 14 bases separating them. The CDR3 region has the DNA TGTGCCAGCAGCGTAGGCCCAGGGCGGAGAAACACTGAAGCTTTCTTT. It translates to CASSVGPGRRNTEAFF.

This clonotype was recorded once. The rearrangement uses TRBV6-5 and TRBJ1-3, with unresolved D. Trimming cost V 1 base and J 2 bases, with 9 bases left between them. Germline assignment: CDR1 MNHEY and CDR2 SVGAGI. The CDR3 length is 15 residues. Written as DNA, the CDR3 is TGTGCCAGCAGTTACTGGCAAGGGCCTGGAAACACCATATATTTT. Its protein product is CASSYWQGPGNTIYF.

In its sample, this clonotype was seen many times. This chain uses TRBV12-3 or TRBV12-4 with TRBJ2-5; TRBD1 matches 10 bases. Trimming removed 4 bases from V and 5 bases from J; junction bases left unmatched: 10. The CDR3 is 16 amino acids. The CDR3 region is CASSSRDRGLRETQYF. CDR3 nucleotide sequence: TGTGCCAGCAGTTCGCGGGACAGGGGTCTAAGGGAGACCCAGTACTTC.

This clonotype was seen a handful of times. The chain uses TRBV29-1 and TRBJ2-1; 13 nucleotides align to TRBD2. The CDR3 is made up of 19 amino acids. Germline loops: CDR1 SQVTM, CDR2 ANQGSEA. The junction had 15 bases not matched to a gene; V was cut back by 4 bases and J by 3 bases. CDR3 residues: CSVADRTSGGGSIYNEQFF. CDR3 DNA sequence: TGCAGCGTTGCGGATAGGACTAGCGGGGGAGGTTCCATCTACAATGAGCAGTTCTTC.

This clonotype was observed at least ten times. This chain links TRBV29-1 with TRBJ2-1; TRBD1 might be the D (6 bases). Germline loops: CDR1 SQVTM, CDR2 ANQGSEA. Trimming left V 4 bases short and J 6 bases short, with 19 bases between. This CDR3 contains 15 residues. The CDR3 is CSVGSLGRGTNEQFF. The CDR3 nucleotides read TGCAGCGTTGGATCTTTGGGCAGGGGCACCAATGAGCAGTTCTTC.

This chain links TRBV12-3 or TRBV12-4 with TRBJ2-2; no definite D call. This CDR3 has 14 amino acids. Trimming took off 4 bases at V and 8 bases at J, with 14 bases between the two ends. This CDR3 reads CASSSAVAPGELFF. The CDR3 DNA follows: TGTGCCAGCAGTTCCGCTGTGGCCCCAGGGGAGCTGTTTTTT.

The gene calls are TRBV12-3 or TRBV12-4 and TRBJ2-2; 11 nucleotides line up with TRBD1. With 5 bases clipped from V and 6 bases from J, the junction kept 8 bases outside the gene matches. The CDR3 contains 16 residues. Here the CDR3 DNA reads TGTGCCAGCAGTGCCCGGACAGGGGGCGCGTCCGGGGAGCTGTTTTTT. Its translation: CASSARTGGASGELFF.

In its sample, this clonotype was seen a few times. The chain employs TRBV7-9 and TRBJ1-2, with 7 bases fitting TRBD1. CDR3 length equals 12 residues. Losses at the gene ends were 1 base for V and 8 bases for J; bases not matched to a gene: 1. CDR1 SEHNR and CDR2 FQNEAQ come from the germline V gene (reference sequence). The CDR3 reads CASSLGTGGYTF. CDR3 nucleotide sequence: TGTGCCAGCAGCTTAGGGACAGGCGGCTACACCTTC.

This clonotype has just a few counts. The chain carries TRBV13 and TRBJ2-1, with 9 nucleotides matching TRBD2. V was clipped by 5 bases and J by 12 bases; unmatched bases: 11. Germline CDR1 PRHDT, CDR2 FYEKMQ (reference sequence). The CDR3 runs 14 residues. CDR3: CASSPRGGGAWQFF. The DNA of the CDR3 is TGTGCCAGCAGCCCACGGGGCGGGGGGGCATGGCAGTTCTTC.

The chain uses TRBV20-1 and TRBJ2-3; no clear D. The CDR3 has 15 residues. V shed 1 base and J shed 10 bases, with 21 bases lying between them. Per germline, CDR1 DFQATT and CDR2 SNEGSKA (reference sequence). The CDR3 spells CSARGAWRYPHAQYF. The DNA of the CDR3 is TGCAGTGCTAGAGGGGCCTGGCGATACCCACATGCGCAGTATTTT.

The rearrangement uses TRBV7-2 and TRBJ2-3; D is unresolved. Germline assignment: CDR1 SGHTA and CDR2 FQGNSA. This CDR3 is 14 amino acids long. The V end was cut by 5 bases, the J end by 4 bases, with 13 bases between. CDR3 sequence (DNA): TGTGCCAGCAGCACGACTGAGCAGGCAGATACGCAGTATTTT. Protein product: CASSTTEQADTQYF.

In DNA, the CDR3 is TGTGCCAGCACCAAACCCGGACGGGTCTACAATGAGCAGTTCTTC. Its protein is CASTKPGRVYNEQFF. The chain combines TRBV6-1 with TRBJ2-1; D not resolved. The CDR3 consists of 15 residues. Germline V gene data show CDR1 as MNHNS and CDR2 as SASEGT. V lost 7 bases and J lost 3, with 16 bases in between.

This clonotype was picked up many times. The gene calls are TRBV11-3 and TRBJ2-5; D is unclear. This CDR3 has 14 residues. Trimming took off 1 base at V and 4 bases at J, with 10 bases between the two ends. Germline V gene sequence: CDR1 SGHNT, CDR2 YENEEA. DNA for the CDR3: TGTGCCAGCAGCTTAGCCGAGAACCGAGAGACCCAGTACTTC. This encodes CASSLAENRETQYF.

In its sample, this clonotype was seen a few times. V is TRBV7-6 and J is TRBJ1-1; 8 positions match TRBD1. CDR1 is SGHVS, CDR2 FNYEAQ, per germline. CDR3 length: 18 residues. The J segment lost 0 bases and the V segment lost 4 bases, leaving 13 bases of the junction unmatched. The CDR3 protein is CASSSSPRDRNLNTEAFF. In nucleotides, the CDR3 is TGTGCCAGCAGCTCTTCTCCCCGGGACAGGAATTTGAACACTGAAGCTTTCTTT.

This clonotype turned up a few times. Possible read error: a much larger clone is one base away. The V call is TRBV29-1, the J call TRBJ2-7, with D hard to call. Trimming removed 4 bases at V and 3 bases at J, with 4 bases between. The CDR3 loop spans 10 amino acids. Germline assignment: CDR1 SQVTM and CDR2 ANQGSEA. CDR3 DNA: TGCAGCGTTGTAGACTACGAGCAGTACTTC. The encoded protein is CSVVDYEQYF.

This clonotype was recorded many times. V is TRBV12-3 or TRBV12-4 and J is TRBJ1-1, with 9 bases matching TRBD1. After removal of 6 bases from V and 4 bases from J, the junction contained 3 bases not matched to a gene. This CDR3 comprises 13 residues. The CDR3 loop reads CASRNRGLTEAFF. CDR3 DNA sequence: TGTGCCAGCAGGAACAGGGGGCTCACTGAAGCTTTCTTT.

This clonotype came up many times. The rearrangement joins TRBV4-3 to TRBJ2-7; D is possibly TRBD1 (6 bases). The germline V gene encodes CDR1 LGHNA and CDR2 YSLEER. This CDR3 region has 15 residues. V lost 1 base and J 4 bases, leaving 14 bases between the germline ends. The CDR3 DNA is TGCGCCAGCAGCCAAGGGCCGGGACAACATTACGAGCAGTACTTC. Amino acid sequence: CASSQGPGQHYEQYF.

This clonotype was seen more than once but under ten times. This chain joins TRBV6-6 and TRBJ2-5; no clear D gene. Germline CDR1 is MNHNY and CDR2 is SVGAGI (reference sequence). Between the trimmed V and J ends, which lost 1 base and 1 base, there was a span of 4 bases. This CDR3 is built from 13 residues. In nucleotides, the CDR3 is TGTGCCAGCAGTTACTTTCCCCAAGAGACCCAGTACTTC. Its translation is CASSYFPQETQYF.

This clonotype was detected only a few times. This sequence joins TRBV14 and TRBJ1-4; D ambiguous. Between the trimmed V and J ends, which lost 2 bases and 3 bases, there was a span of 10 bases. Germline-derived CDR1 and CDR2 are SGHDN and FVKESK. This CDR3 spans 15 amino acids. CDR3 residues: CASSQFEQSNEKLFF. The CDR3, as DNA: TGTGCCAGCAGCCAATTCGAACAATCTAATGAAAAACTGTTTTTT.